These 9 T cell receptor beta chains were all obtained from the same sample, sequenced in a study of vaccination and CD4 T cells after COVID-19. The Oncomine TCR Beta short-read assay sequenced DNA from cultured CD4+ T cells. Genomic DNA extraction was carried out from cultured CD4+ T cells. TCRdb processed the PCR reads anew with MiXCR; each CDR3 protein has one entry. The sample has over 6,000 distinct CDR3 sequences; approximately 30% are singletons. Regarding treatment: approximately nine-day PBMC culture with coronavirus spike peptide pools or control peptides (ViraFEST assay). Before the COVID-19 pandemic (2011-2018), CD4+ T cells were obtained from the unexposed donor. The antigens for these receptors are not known. The specimen was CD4+ T cells from blood, cultured in vitro. These receptor sequences come from a human donor in good health.

By share, this clonotype ranks as medium-sized. V usage is TRBV7-9 and J usage is TRBJ1-6; D might be TRBD1 (6 bases). CDR1 is SEHNR and CDR2 is FQNEAQ in the germline V gene (reference sequence). This CDR3 has 15 amino acids. Trimming removed 5 bases at V and 7 bases at J, with 15 bases between. Here the CDR3 reads CASSPTGLDNSPLHF. The CDR3 nucleotides are TGTGCCAGCAGCCCCACAGGGCTCGACAATTCACCCCTCCACTTT.

The chain recombines TRBV20-1 with TRBJ2-7, with D tentatively TRBD2 (5 bases). The germline V gene encodes CDR1 DFQATT and CDR2 SNEGSKA (reference sequence). CDR3 size: 13 residues. The ends were cut back, 5 bases at V and 9 bases at J, with 20 bases in the middle. CDR3 protein: CSALGSLPGVQYF. The CDR3 nucleotides read TGCAGTGCTCTCGGGTCCCTCCCCGGGGTGCAGTACTTC.

This sequence joins TRBV6-5 and TRBJ1-5; D uncertain. This CDR3 contains 13 residues. The germline V and J ends were trimmed by 0 bases and 9 bases, with 9 bases remaining between them. CDR1 and CDR2 (germline): MNHEY, SVGAGI. CDR3 protein: CASSYSGRRPQHF. Written as DNA, the CDR3 is TGTGCCAGCAGTTACTCGGGTAGACGGCCCCAGCATTTT.

This clonotype has more than one count but fewer than ten. The chain has TRBV19 and TRBJ1-1; TRBD1 might be the D (5 bases). The CDR3 is 14 amino acids. Trimming took off 3 bases at V and 1 base at J, with 9 bases between the two ends. The V gene's germline CDR1 is LNHDA and CDR2 SQIVND (reference sequence). CDR3 coding DNA: TGTGCCAGTAGTATCCCTCAGGGGAACACTGAAGCTTTCTTT. It codes for CASSIPQGNTEAFF.

The chain recombines TRBV21-1 with TRBJ2-7. TRBV21-1 is a documented pseudogene. The CDR3 is 9 amino acids. CDR3 sequence: CASSYEQYF. The CDR3 DNA follows: TGTGCCAGCAGCTACGAGCAGTACTTC.

This clonotype is medium-sized in the sample. This chain connects TRBV7-2 to TRBJ1-2; D is ambiguous. V lost 1 base to trimming and J lost 4 bases, with 10 bases between them. Germline values: CDR1 SGHTA, CDR2 FQGNSA. The length of the CDR3 is 14 residues. The CDR3 nucleotides are TGTGCCAGCAGCTTAGGAAGGGCAGGCTATGGCTACACCTTC. Its protein product is CASSLGRAGYGYTF.

This clonotype ranks as medium-sized (0.01 to 0.1%). This chain uses TRBV20-1 with TRBJ1-5; 7 bases align to TRBD1. Germline lookup yields CDR1 DFQATT and CDR2 SNEGSKA (reference sequence). Trimming removed 3 bases from V and 7 bases from J; junction bases left unmatched: 9. The CDR3 totals 14 residues. The CDR3 coding sequence is TGCAGTGCTAGTGGAGGGGGCGTCCAACAGCCCCAGCATTTT. Encoded protein: CSASGGGVQQPQHF.

The V call is TRBV30, the J call TRBJ1-5, with D hard to call. This CDR3 is built from 13 residues. Between the trimmed V and J ends, which lost 1 base and 7 bases, there was a span of 11 bases. CDR1 is GTSNPN and CDR2 is SVGIG in the germline V gene (reference sequence). The CDR3 bases are TGTGCCTGGAGTGGTCATGGGGAGCAGCCCCAGCATTTT. It codes for CAWSGHGEQPQHF. The full variable domain, in which reference TRBV30 and TRBJ1-5 provide the parts outside the CDR3, is SQTIHQWPATLVQPVGSPLSLECTVEGTSNPNLYWYRQAAGRGLQLLFYSVGIGQISSEVPQNLSASRPQDRQFILSSKKLLLSDSGFYLCAWSGHGEQPQHFGDGTRLSIL.

This clonotype is deemed medium-sized. The chain is built from TRBV20-1 and TRBJ1-6, with D unclear. Trimming stripped 1 base from V and 0 bases from J, with 10 bases between. CDR3 length: 16 amino acids. Looked up from germline, CDR1 is DFQATT and CDR2 is SNEGSKA (reference sequence). CDR3 in amino acids: CSARAPQSSYNSPLHF. The CDR3 region has the DNA TGCAGTGCTAGAGCCCCCCAGAGCTCCTATAATTCACCCCTCCACTTT.